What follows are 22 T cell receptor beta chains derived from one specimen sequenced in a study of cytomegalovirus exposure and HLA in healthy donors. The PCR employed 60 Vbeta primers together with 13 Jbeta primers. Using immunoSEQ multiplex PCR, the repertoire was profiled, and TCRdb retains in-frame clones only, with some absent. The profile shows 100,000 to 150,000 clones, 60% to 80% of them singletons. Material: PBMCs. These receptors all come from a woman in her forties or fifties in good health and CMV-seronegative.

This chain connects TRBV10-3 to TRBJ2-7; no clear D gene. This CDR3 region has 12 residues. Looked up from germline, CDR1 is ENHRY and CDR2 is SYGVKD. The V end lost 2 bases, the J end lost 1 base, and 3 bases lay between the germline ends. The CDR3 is CAISEESYEQYF. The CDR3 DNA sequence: TGTGCCATCAGTGAGGAGTCCTACGAGCAGTACTTC.

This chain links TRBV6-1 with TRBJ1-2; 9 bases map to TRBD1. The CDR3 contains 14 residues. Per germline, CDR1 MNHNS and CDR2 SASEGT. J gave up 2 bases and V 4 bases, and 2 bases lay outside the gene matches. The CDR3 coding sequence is TGTGCCAGCAGTGTACAGGGGGCCAACTATGGCTACACCTTC. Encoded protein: CASSVQGANYGYTF.

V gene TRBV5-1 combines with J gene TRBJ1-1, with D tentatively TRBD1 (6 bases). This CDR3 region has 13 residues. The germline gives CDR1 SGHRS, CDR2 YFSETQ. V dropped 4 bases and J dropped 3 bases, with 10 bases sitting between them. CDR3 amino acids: CASSNDRHTEAFF. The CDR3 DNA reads TGCGCCAGCAGCAACGACAGGCACACTGAAGCTTTCTTT.

DNA of the CDR3: TGTGCCAGCAGTTACTCGTCCGGGACTTGGTACGAGCAGTACTTC. Protein: CASSYSSGTWYEQYF. The V call is TRBV6-5, the J call TRBJ2-7, with D possibly matching TRBD2 (6 bases). Germline V gene lookup returns CDR1 MNHEY and CDR2 SVGAGI. The length of the CDR3 is 15 residues. Trimming shortened V by 0 bases and J by 4 bases, and 13 bases separated the two germline ends.

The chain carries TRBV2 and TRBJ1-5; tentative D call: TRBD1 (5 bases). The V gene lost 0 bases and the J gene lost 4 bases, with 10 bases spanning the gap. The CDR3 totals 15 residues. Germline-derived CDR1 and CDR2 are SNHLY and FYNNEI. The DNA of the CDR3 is TGTGCCAGCAGTGAAGCGGCACAGGCAAATCAGCCCCAGCATTTT. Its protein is CASSEAAQANQPQHF.

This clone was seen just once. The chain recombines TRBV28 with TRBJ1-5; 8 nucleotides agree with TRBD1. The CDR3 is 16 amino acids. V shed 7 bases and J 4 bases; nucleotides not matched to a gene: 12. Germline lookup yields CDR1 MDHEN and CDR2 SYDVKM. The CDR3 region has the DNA TGTGCCAGCACCGTGCAGGGGGCGTCAGGGAATCAGCCCCAGCATTTT. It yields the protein CASTVQGASGNQPQHF.

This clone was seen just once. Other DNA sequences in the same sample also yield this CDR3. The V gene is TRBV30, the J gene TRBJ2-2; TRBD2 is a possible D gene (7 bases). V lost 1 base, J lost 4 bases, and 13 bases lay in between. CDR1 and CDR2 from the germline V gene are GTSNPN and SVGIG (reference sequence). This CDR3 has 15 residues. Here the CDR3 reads CAWSAGEGITGELFF. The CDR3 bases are TGTGCCTGGAGTGCAGGGGAGGGTATCACCGGGGAGCTGTTTTTT.

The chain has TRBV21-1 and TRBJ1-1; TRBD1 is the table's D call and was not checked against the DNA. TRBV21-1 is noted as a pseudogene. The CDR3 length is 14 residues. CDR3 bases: TGTGCCAGCAGCAAAGGGGGGCTGGAAACTGAAGCTTTCTTT. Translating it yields CASSKGGLETEAFF.

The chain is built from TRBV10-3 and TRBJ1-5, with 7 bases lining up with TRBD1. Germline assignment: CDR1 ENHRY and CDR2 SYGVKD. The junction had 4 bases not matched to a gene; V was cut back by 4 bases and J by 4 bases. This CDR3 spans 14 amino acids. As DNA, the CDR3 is TGTGCCATCAGTGGGGGACAGTTAAATCAGCCCCAGCATTTT. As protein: CAISGGQLNQPQHF.

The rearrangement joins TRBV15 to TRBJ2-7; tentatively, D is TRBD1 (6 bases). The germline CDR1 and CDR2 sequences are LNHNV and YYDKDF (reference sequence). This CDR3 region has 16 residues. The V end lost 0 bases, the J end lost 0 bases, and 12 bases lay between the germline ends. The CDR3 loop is CATSRELQGPSYEQYF. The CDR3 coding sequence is TGTGCCACCAGCAGAGAGCTACAGGGTCCCTCCTACGAGCAGTACTTC.

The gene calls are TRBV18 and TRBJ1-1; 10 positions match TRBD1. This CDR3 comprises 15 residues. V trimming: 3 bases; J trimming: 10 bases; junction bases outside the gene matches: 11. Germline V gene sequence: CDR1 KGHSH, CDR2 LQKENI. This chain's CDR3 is CASSPRSDRGEAAFF. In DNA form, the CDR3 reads TGTGCCAGCTCACCTCGATCGGACAGGGGGGAAGCAGCTTTCTTT.

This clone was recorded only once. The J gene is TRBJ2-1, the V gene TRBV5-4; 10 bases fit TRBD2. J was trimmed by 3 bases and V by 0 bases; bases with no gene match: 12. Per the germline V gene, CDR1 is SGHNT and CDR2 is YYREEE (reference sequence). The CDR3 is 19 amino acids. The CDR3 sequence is CASSLGRSTSGFLYNEQFF. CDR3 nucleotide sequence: TGTGCCAGCAGCTTGGGTAGGTCGACTAGCGGGTTCCTCTACAATGAGCAGTTCTTC. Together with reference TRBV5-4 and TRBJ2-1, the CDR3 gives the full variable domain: ETGVTQSPTHLIKTRGQQVTLRCSSQSGHNTVSWYQQALGQGPQFIFQYYREEENGRGNFPPRFSGLQFPNYSSELNVNALELDDSALYLCASSLGRSTSGFLYNEQFFGPGTRLTVL.

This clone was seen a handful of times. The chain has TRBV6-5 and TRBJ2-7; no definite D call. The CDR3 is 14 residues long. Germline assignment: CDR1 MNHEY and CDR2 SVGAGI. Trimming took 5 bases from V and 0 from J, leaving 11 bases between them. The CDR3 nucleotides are TGTGCCAGCAGTAATCAACTCCGCTCCTACGAGCAGTACTTC. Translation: CASSNQLRSYEQYF.

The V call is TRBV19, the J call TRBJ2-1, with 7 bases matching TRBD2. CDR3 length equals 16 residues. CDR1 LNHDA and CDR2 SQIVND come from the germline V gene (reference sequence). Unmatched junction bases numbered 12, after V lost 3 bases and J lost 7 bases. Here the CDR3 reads CASSILAGLAVNEQFF. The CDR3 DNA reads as TGTGCCAGTAGTATCCTGGCGGGGCTAGCGGTTAATGAGCAGTTCTTC. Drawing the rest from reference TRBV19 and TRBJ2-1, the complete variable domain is DGGITQSPKYLFRKEGQNVTLSCEQNLNHDAMYWYRQDPGQGLRLIYYSQIVNDFQKGDIAEGYSVSREKKESFPLTVTSAQKNPTAFYLCASSILAGLAVNEQFFGPGTRLTVL.

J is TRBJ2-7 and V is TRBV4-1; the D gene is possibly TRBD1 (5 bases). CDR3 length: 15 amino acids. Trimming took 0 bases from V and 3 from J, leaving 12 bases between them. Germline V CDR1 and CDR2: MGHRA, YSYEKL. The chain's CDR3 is CASSQDQGQDYEQYF. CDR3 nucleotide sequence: TGCGCCAGCAGCCAAGATCAGGGCCAAGACTACGAGCAGTACTTC.

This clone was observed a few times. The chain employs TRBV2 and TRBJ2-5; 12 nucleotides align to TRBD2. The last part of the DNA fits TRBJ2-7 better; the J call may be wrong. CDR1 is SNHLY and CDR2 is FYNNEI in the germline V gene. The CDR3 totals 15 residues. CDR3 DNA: TGTGCCAGCAACGGTCTAGCGGGAGGGGGGAGCGAGCAGTACTTC. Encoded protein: CASNGLAGGGSEQYF.

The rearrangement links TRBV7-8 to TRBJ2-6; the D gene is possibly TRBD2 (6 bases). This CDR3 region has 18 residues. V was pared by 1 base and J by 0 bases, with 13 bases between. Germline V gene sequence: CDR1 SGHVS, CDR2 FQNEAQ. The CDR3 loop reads CASSLGGAGRSGANVLTF. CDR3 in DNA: TGTGCCAGCAGCTTAGGTGGAGCGGGTCGCTCTGGGGCCAACGTCCTGACTTTC. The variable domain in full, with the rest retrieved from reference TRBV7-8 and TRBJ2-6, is GAGVSQSPRYKVAKRGQDVALRCDPISGHVSLFWYQQALGQGPEFLTYFQNEAQLDKSGLPSDRFFAERPEGSVSTLKIQRTQQEDSAVYLCASSLGGAGRSGANVLTFGAGSRLTVL.

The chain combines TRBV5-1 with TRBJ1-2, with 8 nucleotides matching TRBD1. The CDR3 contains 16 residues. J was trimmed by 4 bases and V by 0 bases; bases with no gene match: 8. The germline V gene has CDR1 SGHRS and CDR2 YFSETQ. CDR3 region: CASSLGLRDRSYGYTF. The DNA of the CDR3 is TGCGCCAGCAGCTTGGGCCTCCGGGACAGGAGCTATGGCTACACCTTC.

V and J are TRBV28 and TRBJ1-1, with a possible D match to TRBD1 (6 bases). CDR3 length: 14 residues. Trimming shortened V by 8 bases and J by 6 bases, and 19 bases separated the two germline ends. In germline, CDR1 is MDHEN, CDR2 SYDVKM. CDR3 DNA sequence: TGTGCCAGCGAGGGACGGGACAACTTCTCTGAAGCTTTCTTT. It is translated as CASEGRDNFSEAFF.

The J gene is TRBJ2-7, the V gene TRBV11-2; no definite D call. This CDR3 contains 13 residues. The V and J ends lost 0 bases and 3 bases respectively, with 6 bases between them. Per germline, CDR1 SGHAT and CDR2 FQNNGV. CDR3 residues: CASSLDLSYEQYF. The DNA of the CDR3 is TGTGCCAGCAGCTTAGACCTGAGCTACGAGCAGTACTTC.

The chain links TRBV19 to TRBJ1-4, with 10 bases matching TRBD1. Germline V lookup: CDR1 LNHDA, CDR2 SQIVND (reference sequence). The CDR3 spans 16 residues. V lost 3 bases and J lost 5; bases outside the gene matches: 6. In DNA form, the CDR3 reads TGTGCCAGTAGTATGGAGGCGGGACAGGGGAATGAAAAACTGTTTTTT. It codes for CASSMEAGQGNEKLFF.

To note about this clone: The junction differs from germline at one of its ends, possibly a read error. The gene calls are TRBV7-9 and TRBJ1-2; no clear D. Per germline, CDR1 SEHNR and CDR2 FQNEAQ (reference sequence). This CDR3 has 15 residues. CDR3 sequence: CSSTSDSQIDYGYTF. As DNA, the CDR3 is TGTTCCAGCACATCGGACTCCCAGATAGACTATGGCTACACCTTC.